One T cell receptor (beta chain) is described in this entry. This clonotype has a count of ten or more. Which antigen it targets is not known. Base quality data are lacking; no much larger clone is found one base away. The time point label corresponds to: pre-sensitization, week 0. This sample's treatment or condition label indicates: therapeutic diphenylcyclopropenone sensitization with weekly scalp DPC. Blood at each patch-test visit was drawn before the patch test was applied. Patients were eligible if aged 18 to 70, diagnosed with alopecia and judged suitable for DPC therapy, and pregnant patients were excluded. Total RNA was extracted from unfractionated whole blood collected in Tempus Blood RNA tubes. Cut back by 10 bases and 6 bases, the V and J ends lie 14 bases apart. Inclusive of the bounding cysteine and phenylalanine, the CDR3 is 12 residues long. The sequence is cut down to CDR3 DNA, 36 bases in frame from base 1. CDR1 ENHRY and CDR2 SYGVKD were looked up in the germline V gene.

This sample is drawn from a study of human T cells and chemical hapten exposure (dated by TCRdb to the early 2020s). About the full investigation: For sensitization, 2% DPC in acetone was applied to a roughly 2 cm by roughly 2 cm area of upper inner arm skin. Patients additionally received weekly therapeutic DPC doses to the scalp throughout the roughly 25-week study period. Patch testing on the upper back used Finn chambers containing 0.01% DPC, with scoring done after 6 days according to International Contact Dermatitis Research Group standards. The mostly female patient cohort included alopecia areata with under or over 50% scalp involvement, alopecia totalis and alopecia universalis. The libraries were sequenced as a pool, and the TCR yield per sample differed mostly because of small variations in library volumes within the pool. The study tracked peripheral blood TCR repertoire changes in vivo during primary and secondary sensitization to the hapten diphenylcyclopropenone (DPC) in alopecia patients. Blood samples were taken from patients before sensitization (week 0) and then at 2, 6 and about 24 weeks after DPC sensitization. Blood for TCR sequencing was provided by twenty-nine alopecia patients at one to four time points (pre-sensitization, 2, 6 and 24 weeks). General conclusions and limits of the study: After repeated subsampling, the strength of the expansion versus patch-test correlation and the threshold at which it became significant changed. No change with DPC sensitization was found in the number of TCRs above 1 in 1000 frequency, and no evidence of global repertoire structure alterations was found. Because every patient had alopecia, a presumed autoimmune disease, the patients' immune response might differ from that of healthy individuals. Significantly more large CDR3 similarity clusters were formed by expanded TCRs than by pre-sensitization or healthy control sets, consistent with antigen-driven responses. A positive correlation was found between the number of PT1 expanded TCRs and patch test score, with significance reached at thresholds 8, 16 and 32 but not 4.

Library prep was done by RACE. The listed sequencing device is NextSeq 500. Library preparation attached unique molecular identifiers to individual cDNA molecules for quantitative, reproducible TCR counting. Both TCR alpha and TCR beta chains were sequenced from each blood RNA sample. In the paper's pipeline: Samples had a median of 95,638 TCRs, with a range from 23,224 to 690,600. V, J and CDR3 annotation of the TCR reads was performed with the Decombinator software suite. To make PS versus PT1 abundance plots, every sample was subsampled to the same number of TCRs (28,000). Expanded TCRs were defined as absent before sensitization and observed at least eight times at the 2-week time point. In-frame beta chains were kept once TCRdb had trimmed the public reads at Q25 with fastp and called clones with MiXCR. Each record represents a unique CDR3 protein, reported with the most common genes and DNA among its rows. The V and J calls were determined by TCRdb, not by the authors. The sample yields 350,000 to 400,000 distinct CDR3 sequences; roughly 5.3% were counted once. The ten largest account for 2% to 3% of the sample.

Here the chain combines TRBV10-3 and TRBJ2-3; the D call is tentative, TRBD1 or TRBD2, as each matches 5 bases. This material consisted of whole blood, taken in connection with sensitization to the hapten diphenylcyclopropenone (DPC). This sequence was found in a woman aged 50 to 60 with alopecia areata. Some clones in this sample may be carry-over from other donors' samples. The nucleotide sequence is given as TGTGCCACCCGGGGCGAGAAGGATACGCAGTATTTT. It encodes CATRGEKDTQYF.